The rows below give T cell receptor beta chains drawn from one sample of a study of shared clonotypes between healthy human individuals. Generated by immunoSEQ multiplex PCR, the TCRdb table keeps only in-frame clones and is missing some. Of about 1,500,000 clones listed, roughly 95% are singletons. Sequencing was carried out using naive CD4+ T cells sorted from blood. The receptors originated from a man aged 30 to 45 in good health. Both conserved end residues are part of each CDR3. Each record gives: clone size, V gene, J gene, D gene, CDR3 DNA, CDR3 protein. A D gene is named only where the DNA matches it firmly. Some rows have no size entry. The others give once, few or many, or a class for an expanded clone.

-	TRBV7-9	TRBJ2-7	TRBD2	TGTGCCAGCAGCTCAGGACTAGCGGAGAATCTATACGAGCAGTACTTC	CASSSGLAENLYEQYF
-	TRBV28	TRBJ2-7	-	TGTGCCAGCAGTTTACTACTTGGGACCTACGAGCAGTACTTC	CASSLLLGTYEQYF
once	TRBV23-1	TRBJ1-4	-	TGCGCCAGCAGTCAACCGGGACACGTTAATGAAAAACTGTTTTTT	CASSQPGHVNEKLFF
-	TRBV2	TRBJ2-3	TRBD2	TGTGCCAGCAGTGGGACTGCGGGAGGAGGCACAGATACGCAGTATTTT	CASSGTAGGGTDTQYF
-	TRBV7-2	TRBJ1-2	TRBD1	TGTGCCAGCAGCCCTAGGACAGGGATCAGCTACACCTTC	CASSPRTGISYTF
-	TRBV6-6	TRBJ1-5	-	TGTGCCAGCAGCGACGCGGCCCGTTATAGCAATCAGCCCCAGCATTTT	CASSDAARYSNQPQHF
-	TRBV7-2	TRBJ2-7	-	TGTGCCAGCAGCTTAGGGATAACCTACGAGCAGTACTTC	CASSLGITYEQYF
-	TRBV5-8	TRBJ2-3	-	TGTGCCAGCAGCTTGTTCGACACAGATACGCAGTATTTT	CASSLFDTDTQYF
-	TRBV6-6	TRBJ2-7	-	TGTGCCAGCAGTTACTTTCCGGATACCCACGAGCAGTACTTC	CASSYFPDTHEQYF
-	TRBV27	TRBJ2-1	TRBD2	TGTGCCAGCAGATCTCCACTAGCGGGGTTTTTCGAGCAGTTCTTC	CASRSPLAGFFEQFF
-	TRBV5-5	TRBJ1-2	TRBD1	TGTGCCAGCAGCCCGGGGACAGATCCTAACTATGGCTACACCTTC	CASSPGTDPNYGYTF
-	TRBV7-9	TRBJ2-7	-	TGTGCCAGCAGCTTAGTCCCAGGAACCGACTGGTACGAGCAGTACTTC	CASSLVPGTDWYEQYF
-	TRBV5-1	TRBJ2-3	-	TGCGCCAGCAGCTTGAGACAGCGCACAGATACGCAGTATTTT	CASSLRQRTDTQYF
-	TRBV5-5	TRBJ2-7	TRBD2	TGTGCCAGCAGCTTGGTTAGTAGCGGGACCTACGAGCAGTACTTC	CASSLVSSGTYEQYF
-	TRBV6-1	TRBJ2-1	-	TGTGCCAGCAGTGAGAACCCGGGACTGGGGTTTTATGAGCAGTTCTTC	CASSENPGLGFYEQFF
-	TRBV7-6	TRBJ1-5	-	TGTGCCAGCAGCCCCCGCGCAGACGGCGGAAATCAGCCCCAGCATTTT	CASSPRADGGNQPQHF
-	TRBV4-2	TRBJ2-7	-	TGTGCCAGCAGCCAAGCGGGGGAGCAGTACTTC	CASSQAGEQYF
-	TRBV6-6	TRBJ2-5	TRBD1	TGTGCCAGCAGGCTGACAGGGCAAGAGACCCAGTACTTC	CASRLTGQETQYF
-	TRBV29-1	TRBJ1-1	TRBD1	TGCAGCGTTGAAATGGGGATCCCGAAATGGACAGGGCAAACGGGGACTGAAGCTTTCTTT	CSVEMGIPKWTGQTGTEAFF
-	TRBV7-8	TRBJ2-3	TRBD2	TGTGCCAGCAGCCCAACTAGCGGAGTAGGAGATACGCAGTATTTT	CASSPTSGVGDTQYF
-	TRBV2	TRBJ2-1	-	TGTGCCAGCATCCCAGGGGCCTTGTCTGATGAGCAGTTCTTC	CASIPGALSDEQFF
-	TRBV10-2	TRBJ2-5	-	TGCGCCAGCAGTGACGTTGGCAGGGGACTTGCCCAAGAGACCCAGTACTTC	CASSDVGRGLAQETQYF
-	TRBV15	TRBJ1-2	TRBD1	TGTGCCACCAGCAGAGGGACAGGGGGCTCTGGCTACACCTTC	CATSRGTGGSGYTF
-	TRBV18	TRBJ1-1	-	TGTGCCAGCTCGCCGATCCCAGCGGCGCGGGGGGACACTGAAGCTTTCTTT	CASSPIPAARGDTEAFF
once	TRBV10-2	TRBJ2-1	TRBD2	TGCGCCAGCAGTGGCGGGAGCGAAGGTGAGCAGTTCTTC	CASSGGSEGEQFF
-	TRBV9	TRBJ2-2	-	TGTGCCAGCAGCGTAATGTCGAACACCGGGGAGCTGTTTTTT	CASSVMSNTGELFF
-	TRBV20-1	TRBJ1-1	-	TGCAGTGCTAGATGGAAACCTGAAGCTTTCTTT	CSARWKPEAFF
-	TRBV5-1	TRBJ1-3	-	TGCGCCAGCAGCTTGGTCCCGACAGGCGGAAACACCATATATTTT	CASSLVPTGGNTIYF
-	TRBV10-1	TRBJ2-3	-	TGCGCCAGCAGTGAGCAAGGGACAGATACGCAGTATTTT	CASSEQGTDTQYF
-	TRBV11-3	TRBJ1-1	-	TGTGCCAGCAGCTTATCTGGGGGGGCTAACACTGAAGCTTTCTTT	CASSLSGGANTEAFF
once	TRBV5-1	TRBJ2-2	TRBD2	TGCGCCAGCAGCTTAAGCGGGAGGTACACCGGGGAGCTGTTTTTT	CASSLSGRYTGELFF
once	TRBV25-1	TRBJ2-7	TRBD2	TGTGCCAGCAGTGAATCTGCGGGAGGGCCTTACGAGCAGTACTTC	CASSESAGGPYEQYF
-	TRBV7-3	TRBJ2-3	-	TGTGCCAGCAGCTTCGACACAGATACGCAGTATTTT	CASSFDTDTQYF